In this sample, the clone carrying this TCR beta chain turned up a few times. Assay: immunoSEQ multiplex PCR; the TCRdb copy retains only in-frame clones and omits some. The table includes about 130,000 clones, 88% detected once. Noted time point: blood 2 weeks post-SBRT. Treatment described: 15 Gy SBRT to primary tumor, nephrectomy 4 weeks later. The sample is drawn from a study of radiation and T cells in renal cell carcinoma. The V gene lost 7 bases and the J gene lost 2 bases, with 8 bases spanning the gap. The CDR3 covers 12 residues. From germline, CDR1 is MDHEN and CDR2 SYDVKM. The source was blood, collected from a patient whose treatment included radiotherapy and nephrectomy. The gene calls are TRBV28 and TRBJ1-2; D remains unclear. This TCR derives from a woman in her sixties or seventies with renal cell carcinoma. Here the CDR3 reads CASTSGNYGYTF. The CDR3 DNA sequence: TGTGCCAGCACTTCCGGGAACTATGGCTACACCTTC.